This T cell receptor beta chain appears in the sequencing data of a study of T cell responses to AZD1222 COVID-19 vaccine. Points from the study as a whole: Nearly half of spike-specific TCRs reportedly target unmutated variant regions. Vaccine-associated CD4 TCRs ranged over spike, dominating at 160-218 and 743-854. Donors, mostly white British, included more females; clonal diversity was possibly underestimated. Just a handful of people given AZD1222 tested seropositive at baseline.

This table comes from immunoSEQ multiplex PCR, and its TCRdb copy is limited to in-frame clones, with some not included. The sample carries around 150,000 clones, 85% to 95% recorded once. A word on this clone: As yet, its antigen is unknown.

The starting material was peripheral blood, obtained 28 days after the second AZD1222 dose. The TCR was taken from an adult who received the AZD1222 COVID-19 vaccine.

CDR3 residues: CAWRGQRPEAFF. Written as DNA, the CDR3 is TGTGCCTGGAGGGGGCAGAGGCCTGAAGCTTTCTTT. The rearrangement joins TRBV30 to TRBJ1-1, with D possibly matching TRBD1 (5 bases). The CDR3 has 12 amino acids. Germline V gene lookup returns CDR1 GTSNPN and CDR2 SVGIG (reference sequence). Trimming shortened V by 3 bases and J by 6 bases, and 11 bases separated the two germline ends.